The source of this T cell receptor beta chain is a study of T-cell reconstitution after alpha-beta-depleted transplantation in children. Note on this clonotype: Antigen specificity is unknown.

Researchers prepared the TCRbeta library using unique molecular identifiers, the study reports. MiXCR, applied by TCRdb to the PCR reads, yields one record per CDR3 protein. The table shows about 580,000 distinct CDR3 sequences, with around 23% occurring only once. General study points: One year after transplant, T-cell counts and diversity came mostly from newly produced T cells. Reported findings indicate that, about two months after transplant, alpha-beta T cells came from several hundred expanded clones, which were derived from non-depleted graft cells. The origin of high day-60 TCRbeta diversity in some patients lay in surviving recipient T cells and thymic progenitors.

This clonotype was sampled from a boy under three years old who had a stem cell transplant for acute myeloid leukemia, so the T cells may come from the graft donor. The sample here was PBMCs, mostly from graft donor cells, taken 360 days after TCRalphabeta/CD19-depleted stem cell transplant.

The CDR3 nucleotides are TGTGCCAGCAGTTTGTTACGCGGGGGGTACAATGAGCAGTTCTTC. Translating it yields CASSLLRGGYNEQFF. This chain links TRBV12-3 or TRBV12-4 with TRBJ2-1; TRBD2 matches at 8 bases. With 3 bases clipped from V and 4 bases from J, the junction kept 5 bases outside the gene matches. This CDR3 has 15 amino acids.